Sequencing of this TCR beta chain was carried out in a study of T cell responses to AZD1222 COVID-19 vaccine. Study-level points and caveats: Clonal diversity was possibly underestimated, and the donors were mostly white British, with more females.

About this clone itself: No antigen is known for it.

Germline V lookup: CDR1 MGHRA, CDR2 YSYEKL. This CDR3 is built from 14 residues. Trimming removed 2 bases from V and 3 bases from J; junction bases left unmatched: 3. Assay: immunoSEQ multiplex PCR; the TCRdb copy retains only in-frame clones and omits some. The data show fewer than 200,000 clones, with 85% to 95% seen just once and about 10% held by the top ten. The origin of this receptor is an adult in good health. The chain recombines TRBV4-1 with TRBJ1-1, with 7 bases identical to TRBD1. The source was peripheral blood, collected on day 0 of AZD1222 vaccination. CDR3 region: CASSQTGVYTEAFF. CDR3 nucleotides: TGCGCCAGCAGCCAAACAGGGGTGTACACTGAAGCTTTCTTT.